This T cell receptor beta chain was retrieved from a study of T cell responses to AZD1222 COVID-19 vaccine. Overall study findings and caveats: Clonal diversity may have been underestimated in mostly white British donors. Only after the peak T cell response were repertoires sampled. Elevations in Spike-specific TCR breadth and depth followed administration of two AZD1222 doses.

Worth noting for this clone: Antigen unknown.

Between the trimmed V and J ends, which lost 5 bases and 7 bases, there was a span of 15 bases. Per germline, CDR1 SNHLY and CDR2 FYNNEI. The CDR3 loop spans 14 amino acids. Some clones are missing from TCRdb's copy, which holds only in-frame ones; the method was immunoSEQ multiplex PCR. The sample holds roughly 120,000 clones, approximately 86% seen once. This chain joins TRBV2 and TRBJ1-5; tentatively, D is TRBD1 (6 bases). This material consisted of peripheral blood, taken on day 0 of MenACWY control vaccination. The receptor was derived from an adult in good health. CDR3 in amino acids: CASSQEGGVQPQHF. The CDR3 region has the DNA TGTGCCAGCAGTCAGGAGGGGGGTGTCCAGCCCCAGCATTTT.